The 23 T cell receptor beta chains below all came from one sample that was sequenced in a study of T cells in Graves' hyperthyroidism and ophthalmopathy. Regions amplified from RNA transcripts were the TCR beta CDR3 regions. When the TCR CDR3 underwent first-round RT-PCR, the HTBI primer set was used. In TCRdb, the multiplex PCR reads were re-called with MiXCR into one record per CDR3 protein. Among roughly 570,000 distinct CDR3 sequences, just over 45% were seen once, and the ten largest hold roughly 19%. Material for sequencing was peripheral blood or thyroid tissue (not recorded which). The receptors originated from an adult woman with Graves' disease, either hyperthyroidism or ophthalmopathy (not recorded which).

This clonotype appeared many times. The chain recombines TRBV27 with TRBJ1-1; D gene unclear. Germline assignment: CDR1 MNHEY and CDR2 SMNVEV (reference sequence). Trimming pared 5 bases from V and 9 bases from J, leaving 13 bases between. The CDR3 length is 12 residues. The chain's CDR3 is CASSPQEVQAFF. The CDR3 coding sequence is TGTGCCAGCAGTCCCCAGGAGGTTCAAGCTTTCTTT.

The chain links TRBV29-1 to TRBJ1-2; D ambiguous. The CDR3 covers 11 residues. From germline, CDR1 is SQVTM and CDR2 ANQGSEA. V gave up 5 bases and J gave up 4 bases, with 8 bases separating them. The CDR3 protein is CSVRDVYGYTF. The CDR3 coding sequence is TGCAGCGTTCGGGATGTCTATGGCTACACCTTC.

This chain links TRBV7-9 with TRBJ2-5; D may be TRBD1 or TRBD2 (5 bases each). The CDR3 contains 19 residues. The V gene's germline CDR1 is SEHNR and CDR2 FQNEAQ (reference sequence). With 6 bases removed from V and 4 bases from J, the gap between germline ends came to 30 bases. DNA for the CDR3: TGTGCCAGCAGTCCTGACAGTCGATCCTACGAGGGGACGCGAGAGACCCAGTACTTC. This translates into CASSPDSRSYEGTRETQYF. The full variable domain, completed using reference TRBV7-9 and TRBJ2-5, is DTGVSQNPRHKITKRGQNVTFRCDPISEHNRLYWYRQTLGQGPEFLTYFQNEAQLEKSRLLSDRFSAERPKGSFSTLEIQRTEQGDSAMYLCASSPDSRSYEGTRETQYFGPGTRLLVL.

V is TRBV13 and J is TRBJ2-2; 7 bases agree with TRBD1. Germline-derived CDR1 and CDR2 are PRHDT and FYEKMQ (reference sequence). The CDR3 has 16 residues. J was trimmed by 4 bases and V by 0 bases; bases with no gene match: 5. In DNA, the CDR3 is TGTGCCAGCAGCTTAGGAGGGGGCAGGGTCACCGGGGAGCTGTTTTTT. It specifies CASSLGGGRVTGELFF.

The chain has TRBV2 and TRBJ2-1; 8 bases are shared with TRBD1. This CDR3 has 14 residues. Trimming cost V 5 bases and J 9 bases; bases outside gene matches: 9. Germline values: CDR1 SNHLY, CDR2 FYNNEI. In nucleotides, the CDR3 is TGTGCCAGCAGTTTGGACAGGGTGATAACTGAGCAGTTCTTC. This encodes CASSLDRVITEQFF.

The table lists this clonotype with many counts. The J gene is TRBJ2-6, the V gene TRBV9, with D unclear. CDR1 is SGDLS and CDR2 is YYNGEE in the germline V gene. The CDR3 covers 15 residues. V was clipped by 2 bases and J by 8 bases, with 14 bases between them. CDR3 sequence: CASSVRSGLPNVLTF. The CDR3 DNA reads TGTGCCAGCAGCGTTAGATCCGGGCTGCCCAACGTCCTGACTTTC.

For this clonotype: Relative to the germline gene, one junction end is altered; a read error may explain this. The V call is TRBV7-6, the J call TRBJ2-6; TRBD2 might be the D (5 bases). CDR1 is SGHVS, CDR2 FNYEAQ, per germline. The CDR3 has 13 amino acids. This chain's CDR3 is CASSLERENTEAF. CDR3 sequence (DNA): TGTGCCAGCAGCTTAGAAAGGGAGAACACTGAAGCTTTC.

The V gene is TRBV20-1, the J gene TRBJ2-5, with 7 bases identical to TRBD2. The V and J ends lost 2 bases and 4 bases, in that order; junction bases with no gene match: 4. CDR3 size: 13 residues. Per germline, CDR1 DFQATT and CDR2 SNEGSKA (reference sequence). The CDR3 bases are TGCAGTGCTAGATGGGAGGGAATAGAGACCCAGTACTTC. This codes for CSARWEGIETQYF.

This chain links TRBV7-9 with TRBJ1-1; 7 bases match TRBD1. The CDR3 runs to 13 residues. Looked up from germline, CDR1 is SEHNR and CDR2 is FQNEAQ (reference sequence). V lost 3 bases and J lost 8; bases outside the gene matches: 6. Written as DNA, the CDR3 is TGTGCCAGCAGCTTCCTAGGGACAGTGGAAGCTTTCTTT. This sequence encodes CASSFLGTVEAFF.

This clonotype was found many times. For the CDR3, the DNA is TGCAGCGGGACGGACAGTAACACTGAAGCTTTCTTT. Translated, it gives CSGTDSNTEAFF. The chain combines TRBV29-1 with TRBJ1-1, with a tentative D call TRBD1 (6 bases). V was clipped by 7 bases and J by 2 bases, with 11 bases between them. This CDR3 has 12 amino acids. Germline V lookup: CDR1 SQVTM, CDR2 ANQGSEA.

A remark on this clonotype: Germline is not matched at one junction end, which may reflect a read error. This chain links TRBV11-2 with TRBJ2-7, with TRBD2 matching over 16 bases. Germline CDR1 and CDR2: SGHAT and FQNNGV. CDR3 length equals 18 residues. CDR3 nucleotide sequence: TGTGCCAGTAGCTTAGGGGGACTAGCGGGAGGGCCGAGCTACGAGCAGAACTTC. Protein product: CASSLGGLAGGPSYEQNF.

There are many counts of this clonotype. The chain is built from TRBV20-1 and TRBJ2-5; 10 positions match TRBD1. Unmatched junction bases numbered 9, after V lost 6 bases and J lost 5 bases. This CDR3 region has 14 residues. Per germline, CDR1 DFQATT and CDR2 SNEGSKA (reference sequence). CDR3 DNA sequence: TGCAGTGCAGAAGACAGGGGGCAAAGGGAGACCCAGTACTTC. Amino acids: CSAEDRGQRETQYF.

Ten or more counts support this clonotype. This sequence joins TRBV6-5 and TRBJ2-1; the match to TRBD2 covers 10 bases. CDR1 is MNHEY and CDR2 is SVGAGI in the germline V gene. V shed 7 bases, J shed 1 base, and the junction held 7 bases outside the gene matches. The CDR3 extends over 16 amino acids. The CDR3 reads CASNPLAGASYNEQFF. CDR3 coding DNA: TGTGCCAGCAACCCTCTAGCGGGAGCGTCCTACAATGAGCAGTTCTTC.

This clonotype was seen a few times. The chain is built from TRBV7-9 and TRBJ1-1; the D gene is possibly TRBD1 (6 bases). The CDR3 is made up of 14 amino acids. Trimming took off 5 bases at V and 2 bases at J, with 12 bases between the two ends. Germline CDR1 reads SEHNR; CDR2 reads FQNEAQ (reference sequence). This CDR3 reads CASSRDTENTEAFF. The CDR3 DNA reads TGTGCCAGCAGCCGGGACACAGAAAACACTGAAGCTTTCTTT.

This sequence joins TRBV20-1 and TRBJ2-3, with D possibly TRBD2 on 6 matching bases. V lost 3 bases and J 2 bases, leaving 12 bases between the germline ends. The CDR3 consists of 14 residues. CDR1 and CDR2 (germline): DFQATT, SNEGSKA (reference sequence). CDR3 sequence reads: CSASRSGDTDTQYF. The CDR3 DNA reads TGCAGTGCTAGCCGTAGCGGAGACACAGATACGCAGTATTTT.

The chain is built from TRBV10-3 and TRBJ1-4; D is possibly TRBD1 (5 bases). The CDR3 totals 16 residues. Germline V CDR1 and CDR2: ENHRY, SYGVKD. V was clipped by 0 bases and J by 8 bases, with 16 bases between them. The CDR3 sequence: CAISESILGDHEKLFF. CDR3 nucleotides: TGTGCCATCAGTGAGTCTATTCTAGGGGACCACGAAAAACTGTTTTTT.

With regard to this clonotype: Because the CDR3's place on the DNA is in doubt, the DNA is left out and the CDR3 is given as listed by TCRdb. The chain couples TRBV7-6 to TRBJ2-2; TRBD2 reflects the table's D call only, with no check against the DNA. The germline CDR1 and CDR2 sequences are SGHVS and FNYEAQ. Termini included, the CDR3 measures 17 amino acids. The chain's CDR3 is CASSSRIAGATPGSCFF.

This clonotype showed up many times. The rearrangement links TRBV2 to TRBJ2-2; the D is unclear. Germline V lookup: CDR1 SNHLY, CDR2 FYNNEI. The V gene lost 7 bases and the J gene lost 7 bases, with 16 bases spanning the gap. This CDR3 has 14 amino acids. The CDR3 is CASTKRALYGELFF. The CDR3 DNA reads TGTGCCAGCACCAAAAGGGCTTTATACGGGGAGCTGTTTTTT.

The chain joins TRBV12-3 or TRBV12-4 to TRBJ1-2; D call uncertain. The CDR3 has 12 amino acids. V shed 2 bases and J shed 8 bases, with 9 bases lying between them. This chain's CDR3 is CASSLHRAGYTF. The CDR3 DNA is TGTGCCAGCAGTTTACACCGAGCGGGCTACACCTTC.

A word on this clonotype: A much larger clone is a single base away; this may be a read error. The V gene is TRBV19, the J gene TRBJ2-2, with unresolved D. Trimming took off 10 bases at V and 3 bases at J, with 18 bases between the two ends. Germline V lookup: CDR1 LNHDA, CDR2 SQIVND (reference sequence). The CDR3 sequence is 15 residues long. CDR3 in DNA: TGTGCCACCCAGAGGAGTTTCGCGGACACCGGGGAGCTGTTTTTT. Its translation is CATQRSFADTGELFF.

This sequence joins TRBV7-9 and TRBJ1-4, with TRBD1 identical over 7 bases. This CDR3 is 16 amino acids long. The V and J ends lost 5 bases and 10 bases, in that order; junction bases with no gene match: 16. Germline-derived CDR1 and CDR2 are SEHNR and FQNEAQ (reference sequence). CDR3 sequence: CASSQGTAGGLGKLFF. CDR3 nucleotide sequence: TGTGCCAGCAGCCAAGGGACAGCCGGTGGCCTAGGAAAACTGTTTTTT.

This chain joins TRBV20-1 and TRBJ1-5, with a weak D call TRBD1 (5 bases). Trimming took off 4 bases at V and 0 bases at J, with 7 bases between the two ends. This CDR3 comprises 13 residues. Germline assignment: CDR1 DFQATT and CDR2 SNEGSKA (reference sequence). This chain's CDR3 is CSAMGGSNQPQHF. For the CDR3, the DNA is TGCAGTGCTATGGGGGGTAGCAATCAGCCCCAGCATTTT.

The V gene is TRBV5-1, the J gene TRBJ1-1, with unresolved D. V lost 0 bases to trimming and J lost 1 base, with 10 bases between them. The length of the CDR3 is 15 residues. CDR1 and CDR2 (germline): SGHRS, YFSETQ. The CDR3 is CASSLALAANTEAFF. DNA for the CDR3: TGCGCCAGCAGCTTGGCCCTGGCAGCGAACACTGAAGCTTTCTTT.